These 19 T cell receptor beta chains share one sample of origin, sequenced in a study of T cell changes during pregnancy in multiple sclerosis (dated by TCRdb to the late 2010s). The method behind the library was the immunoSEQ multiplex PCR assay. The clones in this table, taken by TCRdb from immuneACCESS, are in-frame only. Not every clone is retained; where verified, under half of the shortfall comes from an unresolved V gene, and the cause of the rest is unknown. For this sample there are about 66,000 clones; more than 85% appear just once. Jointly, the top ten make up approximately 5% of the sample. The material was CD8+ T cells from peripheral blood mononuclear cells, obtained before pregnancy. These receptors all come from a female donor with multiple sclerosis, enrolled in a pregnancy study.

This rearrangement joins TRBV5-6 to TRBJ2-7; 11 nucleotides align to TRBD2. CDR1 SGHDT and CDR2 YYEEEE come from the germline V gene. This CDR3 has 18 amino acids. With 4 bases clipped from V and 0 bases from J, the junction kept 12 bases outside the gene matches. For the CDR3, the DNA is TGTGCCAGCAGCCACGAATCCTTACTAGCGGGGGTCTCCTACGAGCAGTACTTC. Its translation is CASSHESLLAGVSYEQYF.

The chain has TRBV11-2 and TRBJ2-5; a weak D match, TRBD1 (5 bases). Per the germline V gene, CDR1 is SGHAT and CDR2 is FQNNGV. The V end lost 1 base, the J end lost 1 base, and 16 bases lay between the germline ends. The CDR3 loop spans 17 amino acids. Here the CDR3 DNA reads TGTGCCAGCAGCTTAGGGGTGGGGCAGCTACGCCAAGAGACCCAGTACTTC. It specifies CASSLGVGQLRQETQYF.

The V gene is TRBV7-6, the J gene TRBJ2-1, with TRBD1 identical over 8 bases. CDR3 size: 15 residues. The germline CDR1 and CDR2 sequences are SGHVS and FNYEAQ. Unmatched junction bases numbered 4, after V lost 4 bases and J lost 2 bases. The DNA of the CDR3 is TGTGCCAGCAGCTCCGACAGGGGTGCCTACAATGAGCAGTTCTTC. It is translated as CASSSDRGAYNEQFF.

J is TRBJ2-6 and V is TRBV9; a possible D gene is TRBD1 (8 bases). The CDR3 is 17 residues long. Germline V lookup: CDR1 SGDLS, CDR2 YYNGEE. V shed 2 bases and J shed 6 bases, with 18 bases lying between them. The CDR3 DNA follows: TGTGCCAGCAGCGTCCAGGGGGCGGGGGTCATGGCCAACGTCCTGACTTTC. This encodes CASSVQGAGVMANVLTF.

The chain is built from TRBV4-1 and TRBJ2-3; maybe TRBD2 (5 bases). Trimming took 3 bases from V and 2 from J, leaving 18 bases between them. The germline V gene has CDR1 MGHRA and CDR2 YSYEKL. The CDR3 length is 17 residues. The DNA for the CDR3 is TGCGCCAGCAGCCATGACGGGGATTTAAGAAACACAGATACGCAGTATTTT. Its translation is CASSHDGDLRNTDTQYF.

The CDR3 spells CASSSTSYEQYF. CDR3 nucleotides: TGTGCCAGCAGCTCAACAAGTTACGAGCAGTACTTC. The chain combines TRBV5-6 with TRBJ2-7, with D hard to call. This CDR3 comprises 12 residues. Trimming pared 3 bases from V and 4 bases from J, leaving 8 bases between. Germline V gene data show CDR1 as SGHDT and CDR2 as YYEEEE.

The J gene is TRBJ2-1, the V gene TRBV6-5; TRBD1 might be the D (5 bases). V was trimmed by 6 bases and J by 5 bases, leaving 17 bases between them. The CDR3 is made up of 15 amino acids. Germline CDR1 MNHEY, CDR2 SVGAGI. CDR3 sequence reads: CASSYAGISHNEQFF. CDR3 coding DNA: TGTGCCAGCAGCTACGCAGGGATCTCTCACAATGAGCAGTTCTTC.

The chain joins TRBV7-2 to TRBJ2-2; D is undetermined. CDR1 and CDR2 from the germline V gene are SGHTA and FQGNSA. Trimming removed 8 bases from V and 5 bases from J, with 9 bases in between. This CDR3 is 12 amino acids long. CDR3 region: CASSAVTGELFF. The DNA for the CDR3 is TGTGCCAGCTCTGCGGTAACCGGGGAGCTGTTTTTT. Full variable domain (outside the CDR3, taken from reference TRBV7-2 and TRBJ2-2): GAGVSQSPSNKVTEKGKDVELRCDPISGHTALYWYRQSLGQGLEFLIYFQGNSAPDKSGLPSDRFSAERTGGSVSTLTIQRTQQEDSAVYLCASSAVTGELFFGEGSRLTVL.

This chain joins TRBV15 and TRBJ2-2; 8 bases fit TRBD1. CDR3 length: 17 residues. Per the germline V gene, CDR1 is LNHNV and CDR2 is YYDKDF (reference sequence). With 5 bases clipped from V and 3 bases from J, the junction kept 11 bases outside the gene matches. The CDR3 nucleotides read TGTGCCACCAGCCCCGCAGGGGGCAATCGGGACACCGGGGAGCTGTTTTTT. Translation: CATSPAGGNRDTGELFF.

This clone was detected once. Given the absence of the conserved phenylalanine or tryptophan at the CDR3 end, a read error is likely. The DNA is omitted, as the CDR3 cannot be located on it reliably, and the CDR3 follows TCRdb's listing. V is TRBV4-1 and J is TRBJ2-7; the table's D call of TRBD1 was not tested on the DNA. Germline CDR1 reads MGHRA; CDR2 reads YSYEKL. The CDR3 numbers 14 amino acids, ends counted. The CDR3 sequence: CASSHTLEGGQPIY.

The chain is built from TRBV27 and TRBJ1-1, with D hard to call. V gave up 5 bases and J gave up 0 bases, with 7 bases separating them. The CDR3 is 13 amino acids. Per germline, CDR1 MNHEY and CDR2 SMNVEV (reference sequence). The CDR3 reads CASSHTVNTEAFF. CDR3 DNA sequence: TGTGCCAGCAGTCATACAGTGAACACTGAAGCTTTCTTT.

V usage is TRBV11-2 and J usage is TRBJ2-3, with TRBD2 as a possible D gene (5 bases). The CDR3 spans 19 residues. Germline V gene sequence: CDR1 SGHAT, CDR2 FQNNGV. The V gene lost 0 bases and the J gene lost 0 bases, with 19 bases spanning the gap. This chain's CDR3 is CASSLDLGYAEASTDTQYF. For the CDR3, the DNA is TGTGCCAGCAGCTTAGATCTTGGGTATGCGGAGGCTAGCACAGATACGCAGTATTTT.

The genes are TRBV4-1 and TRBJ2-3; maybe TRBD2 (7 bases). With 7 bases removed from V and 6 bases from J, the gap between germline ends came to 11 bases. The CDR3 consists of 12 residues. The germline V gene encodes CDR1 MGHRA and CDR2 YSYEKL. As DNA, the CDR3 is TGCGCCAGCAAGGGGGGGCGGGATACGCAGTATTTT. This translates into CASKGGRDTQYF.

This clone came up once. The chain combines TRBV5-6 with TRBJ2-7; D is possibly TRBD1 (6 bases). Germline V CDR1 and CDR2: SGHDT, YYEEEE. The CDR3 has 14 residues. V gave up 6 bases and J gave up 2 bases, with 15 bases separating them. The CDR3 DNA sequence: TGTGCCAGCACACCGACAGGCCGAACCTACGAGCAGTACTTC. Translating gives CASTPTGRTYEQYF.

This clone was seen a single time. The rearrangement uses TRBV5-1 and TRBJ1-6; D is unresolved. The CDR3 extends over 17 amino acids. Germline CDR1 is SGHRS and CDR2 is YFSETQ. V lost 0 bases and J lost 5, with 15 bases in between. CDR3 DNA sequence: TGCGCCAGCAGCTTGGTCCCATCCCACAATAATAATTCACCCCTCCACTTT. Its protein is CASSLVPSHNNNSPLHF.

The genes are TRBV19 and TRBJ1-3; 8 bases fit TRBD1. The CDR3 runs to 17 residues. Germline V gives CDR1 LNHDA, CDR2 SQIVND (reference sequence). V trimming: 6 bases; J trimming: 3 bases; junction bases outside the gene matches: 13. Here the CDR3 DNA reads TGTGCCAGTAGCTACCCCAGGGACAGGCGATTTGGAAACACCATATATTTT. This codes for CASSYPRDRRFGNTIYF.

The rearrangement uses TRBV9 and TRBJ2-1, with 8 bases lining up with TRBD2. From germline, CDR1 is SGDLS and CDR2 YYNGEE. The CDR3 consists of 17 residues. J gave up 0 bases and V 3 bases, and 8 bases lay outside the gene matches. The CDR3 coding sequence is TGTGCCAGCAGCGGCGACGGGGGGGCGAGCTCCTACAATGAGCAGTTCTTC. This sequence encodes CASSGDGGASSYNEQFF. The full variable domain, in which reference TRBV9 and TRBJ2-1 provide the parts outside the CDR3, is DSGVTQTPKHLITATGQRVTLRCSPRSGDLSVYWYQQSLDQGLQFLIQYYNGEERAKGNILERFSAQQFPDLHSELNLSSLELGDSALYFCASSGDGGASSYNEQFFGPGTRLTVL.

This rearrangement joins TRBV18 to TRBJ1-1; the D is unclear. V was clipped by 2 bases and J by 7 bases, with 11 bases between them. CDR3 size: 13 residues. Germline CDR1 is KGHSH and CDR2 is LQKENI. The CDR3 bases are TGTGCCAGCTCACCAATCGACGGGGTTGAAGCTTTCTTT. It codes for CASSPIDGVEAFF.

This chain links TRBV4-2 with TRBJ1-6, with 8 bases matching TRBD1. Losses at the gene ends were 0 bases for V and 4 bases for J; bases not matched to a gene: 8. Per germline, CDR1 LGHNA and CDR2 YNFKEQ. The CDR3 is 18 amino acids. The CDR3 spells CASSQEGQGAMYNSPLHF. The CDR3 DNA reads as TGTGCCAGCAGCCAAGAAGGCCAGGGGGCTATGTATAATTCACCCCTCCACTTT.